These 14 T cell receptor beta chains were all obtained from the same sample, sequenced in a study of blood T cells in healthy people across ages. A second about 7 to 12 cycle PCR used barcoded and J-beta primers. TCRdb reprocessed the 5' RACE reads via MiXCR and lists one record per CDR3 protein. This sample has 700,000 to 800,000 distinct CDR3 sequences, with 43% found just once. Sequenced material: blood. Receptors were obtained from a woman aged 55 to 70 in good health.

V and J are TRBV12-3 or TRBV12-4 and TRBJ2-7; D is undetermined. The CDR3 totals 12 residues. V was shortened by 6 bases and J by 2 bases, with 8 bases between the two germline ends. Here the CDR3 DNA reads TGTGCCAGCAGCAAAAACCCCTACGAGCAGTACTTC. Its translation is CASSKNPYEQYF.

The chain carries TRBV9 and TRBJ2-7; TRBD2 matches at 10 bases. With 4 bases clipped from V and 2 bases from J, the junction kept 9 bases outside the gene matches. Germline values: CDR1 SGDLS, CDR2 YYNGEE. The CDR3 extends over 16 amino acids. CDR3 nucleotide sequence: TGTGCCAGCAGCACAGGGGGAACTAGCGGGACCTACGAGCAGTACTTC. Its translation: CASSTGGTSGTYEQYF.

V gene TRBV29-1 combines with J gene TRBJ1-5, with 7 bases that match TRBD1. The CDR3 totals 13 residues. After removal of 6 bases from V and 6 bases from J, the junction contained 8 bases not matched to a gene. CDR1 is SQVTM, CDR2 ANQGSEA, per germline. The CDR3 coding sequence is TGCAGCGTCTTCGACCCAGGGGGTCAGCCCCAGCATTTT. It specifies CSVFDPGGQPQHF.

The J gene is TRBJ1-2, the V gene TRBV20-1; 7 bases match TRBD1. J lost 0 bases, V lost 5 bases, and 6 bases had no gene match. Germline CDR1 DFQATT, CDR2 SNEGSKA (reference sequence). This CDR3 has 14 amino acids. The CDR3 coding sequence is TGCAGTGCTCAACCTCAGGGGGCTAACTATGGCTACACCTTC. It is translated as CSAQPQGANYGYTF.

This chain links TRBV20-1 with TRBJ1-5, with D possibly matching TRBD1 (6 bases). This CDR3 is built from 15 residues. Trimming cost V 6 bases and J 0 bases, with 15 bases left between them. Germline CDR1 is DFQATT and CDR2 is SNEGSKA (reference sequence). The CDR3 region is CSAGRGIDSNQPQHF. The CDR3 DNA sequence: TGCAGTGCGGGTAGGGGGATTGATAGCAATCAGCCCCAGCATTTT.

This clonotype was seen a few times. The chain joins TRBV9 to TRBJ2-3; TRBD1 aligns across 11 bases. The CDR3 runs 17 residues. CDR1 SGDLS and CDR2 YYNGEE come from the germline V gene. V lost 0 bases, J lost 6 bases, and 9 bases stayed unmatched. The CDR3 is CASSVAHGTGGVDTQYF. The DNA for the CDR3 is TGTGCCAGCAGCGTAGCCCACGGGACAGGGGGAGTGGATACGCAGTATTTT.

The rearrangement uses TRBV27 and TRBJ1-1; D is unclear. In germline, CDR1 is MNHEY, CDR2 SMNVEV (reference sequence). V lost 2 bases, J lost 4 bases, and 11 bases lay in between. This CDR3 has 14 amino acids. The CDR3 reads CASSLVWESTEAFF. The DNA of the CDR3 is TGTGCCAGCAGTTTAGTATGGGAGAGCACTGAAGCTTTCTTT.

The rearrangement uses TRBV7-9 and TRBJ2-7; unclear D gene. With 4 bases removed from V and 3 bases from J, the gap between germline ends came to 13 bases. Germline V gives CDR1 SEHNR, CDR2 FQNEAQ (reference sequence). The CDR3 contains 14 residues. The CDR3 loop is CASSSAYESYEQYF. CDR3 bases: TGTGCCAGCAGCTCCGCTTATGAGAGCTACGAGCAGTACTTC.

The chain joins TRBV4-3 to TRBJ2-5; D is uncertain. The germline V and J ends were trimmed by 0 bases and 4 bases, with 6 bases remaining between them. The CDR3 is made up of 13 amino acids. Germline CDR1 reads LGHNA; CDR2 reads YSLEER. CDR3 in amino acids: CASSQDFLETQYF. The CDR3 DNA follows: TGCGCCAGCAGCCAAGATTTCTTAGAGACCCAGTACTTC.

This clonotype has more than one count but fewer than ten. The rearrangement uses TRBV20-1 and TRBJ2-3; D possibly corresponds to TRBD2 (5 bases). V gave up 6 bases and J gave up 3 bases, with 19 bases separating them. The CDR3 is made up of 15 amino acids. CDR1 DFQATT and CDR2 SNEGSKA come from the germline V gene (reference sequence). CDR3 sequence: CSAPSGSTGTDTQYF. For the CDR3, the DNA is TGCAGTGCGCCGTCCGGGTCAACGGGGACAGATACGCAGTATTTT.

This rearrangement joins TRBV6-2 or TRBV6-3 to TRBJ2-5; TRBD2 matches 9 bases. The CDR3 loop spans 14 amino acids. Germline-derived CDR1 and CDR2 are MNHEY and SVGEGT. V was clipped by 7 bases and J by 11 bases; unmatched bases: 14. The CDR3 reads CASMGGTSPWEQYF. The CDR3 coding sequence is TGTGCCAGCATGGGTGGGACTAGCCCATGGGAGCAGTACTTC.

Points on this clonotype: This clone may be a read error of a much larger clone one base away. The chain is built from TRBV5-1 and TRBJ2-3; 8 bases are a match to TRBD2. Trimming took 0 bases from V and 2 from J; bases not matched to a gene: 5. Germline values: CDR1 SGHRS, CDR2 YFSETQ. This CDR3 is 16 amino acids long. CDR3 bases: TGCGCCAGCAGCTTGGCTTTAGCGGGGAACACAGATACGCAGTATTTT. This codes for CASSLALAGNTDTQYF.

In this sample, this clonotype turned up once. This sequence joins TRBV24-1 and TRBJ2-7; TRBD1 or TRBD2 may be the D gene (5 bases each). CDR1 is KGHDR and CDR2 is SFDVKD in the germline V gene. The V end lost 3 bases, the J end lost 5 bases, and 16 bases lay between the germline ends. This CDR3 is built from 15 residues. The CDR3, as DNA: TGTGCCACCAGTGATGCCGGGACCTCAGGAAACGAGCAGTACTTC. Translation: CATSDAGTSGNEQYF.

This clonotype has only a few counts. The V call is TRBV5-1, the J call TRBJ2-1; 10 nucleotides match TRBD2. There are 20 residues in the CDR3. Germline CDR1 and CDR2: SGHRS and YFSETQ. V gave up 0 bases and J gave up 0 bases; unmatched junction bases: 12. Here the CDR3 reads CASSLVASGRFPSSYNEQFF. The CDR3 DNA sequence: TGCGCCAGCAGCTTGGTGGCTAGCGGGAGATTCCCGAGCTCCTACAATGAGCAGTTCTTC.